Detailed here is one TCR beta chain. What it binds is not known. RNA, once extracted, was reverse transcribed into cDNA for use as the sequencing template. Some clones are missing from TCRdb's copy, which holds only in-frame ones; the method was immunoSEQ multiplex PCR. The sample carries some 200,000 clones, 59% recorded once. The CDR3 sequence is 16 residues long. The V end lost 1 base, the J end lost 12 bases, and 19 bases lay between the germline ends. Germline CDR1 LGHNA, CDR2 YNFKEQ. The data were taken from a study of CD8+ T cells in alopecia areata. About the study: The tofacitinib course ran for 6 to 18 months and was followed by 6 months off drug.

Study-level findings and limits: Scalp sample data also include resident alphabeta T cells from normal skin.

Alopecia areata patients gave lesional scalp punch biopsies and peripheral blood samples. The origin of this receptor is a human donor with alopecia areata. V is TRBV4-2 and J is TRBJ1-6; possibly TRBD1 for D (6 bases). The sequencing here drew on CD4+ T cells sorted from blood, taken at week 0. The CDR3 DNA sequence: TGTGCCAGCAGCCAAGGGGTTCCTAGCCAGGGGCAACCCCTCCACTTT. This encodes CASSQGVPSQGQPLHF.